The rows below give T cell receptor beta chains drawn from one sample of a study of blood T cell repertoires in COVID-19. Method: immunoSEQ multiplex PCR; TCRdb's copy keeps in-frame clones and lacks some. Among around 300,000 clones listed, about 88% were seen once. The sequencing input was PBMCs or T cells enriched from blood (not recorded which). Every receptor here comes from a woman aged 45-65 years who had recovered from COVID-19. The CDR3 runs from the conserved cysteine through the conserved F or W. The D gene is left open where the match is weak. Not every row has a clone size; where given, it reads once, few, many or a size class.

>NA|NA|TRBJ1-2|TRBV27
TGTGCCAGCAGACCGGCGGGGTCCTGGGGCTACACCTTC
CASRPAGSWGYTF
>NA|TRBD2|TRBJ2-1|TRBV3-1/TRBV3-2
TGTGCCAGCAGCCGGGGCGGGAGGGCCTACAATGAGCAGTTCTTC
CASSRGGRAYNEQFF
>NA|NA|TRBJ2-3|TRBV30
TGTGCCTGGAGTACTCTATCGACAGGCACAGATACGCAGTATTTT
CAWSTLSTGTDTQYF
>NA|NA|TRBJ2-3|TRBV30
TGTGCCTGGAGGGCGGGTAACACAGATACGCAGTATTTT
CAWRAGNTDTQYF
>NA|TRBD2|TRBJ2-3|TRBV18
TGTGCCAGCTCACGAGGGACTAGCGGGACCACAGATACGCAGTATTTT
CASSRGTSGTTDTQYF
>NA|NA|TRBJ1-4|TRBV29-1
TGCAGCGCCGCCGCGGGTGGGGATAATGAAAAACTGTTTTTT
CSAAAGGDNEKLFF
>NA|NA|TRBJ1-5|TRBV28
TGTGCCAGCAGTCCCCGGACACCACCCAATCAGCCCCAGCATTTT
CASSPRTPPNQPQHF
>once|NA|TRBJ1-5|TRBV5-1
TGCGCCAGCAGCTTAGGAGCGGTTGGCAATCAGCCCCAGCATTTT
CASSLGAVGNQPQHF
>once|NA|TRBJ1-6|TRBV9
TGTGCCAGCAGCGCGGGGGACCGCTATTCACCCCTCCACTTT
CASSAGDRYSPLHF
>NA|TRBD2|TRBJ2-7|TRBV27
TGTGCCAGCAGATCTACTAGCGGGAGACTTTCCTACGAGCAGTACTTC
CASRSTSGRLSYEQYF
>NA|TRBD2|TRBJ2-1|TRBV5-4
TGTGCCAGCAGCTTGGGACTAGCCTTCGCTGAGCAGTTCTTC
CASSLGLAFAEQFF
>NA|TRBD2|TRBJ2-2|TRBV28
TGTGCCAGCAGTCCAACTTGGGGACTAGCAAAGAACACCGGGGAGCTGTTTTTT
CASSPTWGLAKNTGELFF
>NA|NA|TRBJ1-1|TRBV28
TGTGCCAGCTCATTCATCCGGACAGCCTCTGAAGCTTTCTTT
CASSFIRTASEAFF
>once|NA|TRBJ1-4|TRBV2
TGTGCCAGCAGTGCCTTAAGTAGTTCTGCTCAAAAACTGTTTTTT
CASSALSSSAQKLFF
>NA|TRBD1|TRBJ1-5|TRBV20-1
TGCAGTGCTAGAGCTGACAGGGCCCAGCATTTT
CSARADRAQHF
>NA|TRBD2|TRBJ2-1|TRBV11-2
TGTGCCAGCAGTATAGCGGGAGACGTCTACAATGAGCAGTTCTTC
CASSIAGDVYNEQFF
>NA|NA|TRBJ2-1|TRBV3-1/TRBV3-2
TGTGCCAGCAGCCAATCTCGGCTAGCGCCGGATGAGCAGTTCTTC
CASSQSRLAPDEQFF
>NA|NA|TRBJ2-7|TRBV21-1
TGTGCCAGCAGCAAAGGTAACTCTTCCTACGAGCAGTACTTC
CASSKGNSSYEQYF
>once|NA|TRBJ1-5|TRBV7-2
TGTGCCAGCAGCCCCCGGGGGGGGCAGCCCCAGCATTTT
CASSPRGGQPQHF
>NA|NA|TRBJ1-3|TRBV6-5
TGTGCCAGCAGTTACTCGACGGGGTCTGGAAACACCATATATTTT
CASSYSTGSGNTIYF
>once|TRBD2|TRBJ2-1|TRBV18
TGTGCCAGCTCATCTCTAGCGGGAGGGCAGAATGAGCAGTTCTTC
CASSSLAGGQNEQFF
>few|TRBD1|TRBJ1-1|TRBV4-1
TGCGCCAGCAGCCAAGATGGGGACAGAACCGGCACTGAAGCTTTCTTT
CASSQDGDRTGTEAFF
>NA|TRBD2|TRBJ2-5|TRBV5-1
TGCGCCAGCAAGGGACTAGCGGGCTCCCAAGAGACCCAGTACTTC
CASKGLAGSQETQYF
>NA|TRBD2|TRBJ2-1|TRBV7-2
TGTGCCAGCAGCTTAGAGCGGGGAAAAGTCCCGTTCTTC
CASSLERGKVPFF
>NA|TRBD2|TRBJ2-1|TRBV5-1
TGCGCCAGCAGCTGGGGACTAGCGGGAGTGGATTACAATGAGCAGTTCTTC
CASSWGLAGVDYNEQFF
>few|NA|TRBJ2-2|TRBV3-1/TRBV3-2
TGTGCCAGCAGCCAAAAGGGGGGGCCCACCGGGGAGCTGTTTTTT
CASSQKGGPTGELFF
>NA|NA|TRBJ1-2|TRBV6-5
TGTGCCAGCAGACACGGGGAAAACTATGGCTACACCTTC
CASRHGENYGYTF
>NA|TRBD2|TRBJ2-7|TRBV7-2
TGTGCCAGCAGCTTAGACCGGCCGGCTAGCGGGCTCTCCTACGAGCAGTACTTC
CASSLDRPASGLSYEQYF
>once|NA|TRBJ2-7|TRBV29-1
TGCAGCGGTGCGGGACAGCCAGGGGAATACGAGCAGTACTTC
CSGAGQPGEYEQYF
>once|NA|TRBJ1-5|TRBV28
TGTGCCAGCAGTGGTGGCAGAGGGAATCAGCCCCAGCATTTT
CASSGGRGNQPQHF
>NA|TRBD1|TRBJ2-7|TRBV5-4
TGTGCCAGCAGCTTTTGGACAGGGAAGACGGGCGAGCAGTACTTC
CASSFWTGKTGEQYF
>NA|TRBD1|TRBJ2-7|TRBV2
TGTGCCAGCAGTGACAGGACAGGGACCTACGAGCAGTACTTC
CASSDRTGTYEQYF
>NA|NA|TRBJ1-1|TRBV27
TGTGCCAGCAGTACCATCAGGGGTGAAGCTTTCTTT
CASSTIRGEAFF
>NA|TRBD2|TRBJ2-1|TRBV5-1
TGCGCCAGCAGGCTGACTAGCGCGACCTACAATGAGCAGTTCTTC
CASRLTSATYNEQFF
>once|TRBD2|TRBJ2-7|TRBV7-2
TGTGCCAGCAGCTTAGCGGCGGGAGGCCTCTACGAGCAGTACTTC
CASSLAAGGLYEQYF
>NA|TRBD1|TRBJ1-6|TRBV5-4
TGTGCCAGCAGCTCCAACCGGGACAGGCGCTCACCCCTCCACTTT
CASSSNRDRRSPLHF
>NA|TRBD1|TRBJ1-2|TRBV15
TGTGCCACCAGCAGACCGGGACAGGGACATGGCTACACCTTC
CATSRPGQGHGYTF